The 15 T cell receptor beta chains below were found in one sample sequenced in a study of response to subunit inactivated influenza vaccine. TCRdb itself ran the RT-PCR reads through MiXCR, one entry per CDR3 protein. Of some 570,000 distinct CDR3 sequences in the sample, around 11% were seen once. This sample was shared with a second study, whose subject was T cells expressing NK-cell markers. That study adds: Beta-chain TCR cDNA was generated via 5'RACE template switching with UMIs.

The source was PBMCs from blood, collected on the day of vaccination. These receptors were obtained from a man in his fifties or sixties who received an inactivated influenza vaccine.

J is TRBJ2-2 and V is TRBV12-3 or TRBV12-4; D unresolved. There are 14 residues in the CDR3. Trimming removed 1 base at V and 9 bases at J, with 12 bases between. This CDR3 reads CASSLGFGSWELFF. The CDR3 DNA reads as TGTGCCAGCAGTTTAGGATTCGGGTCCTGGGAGCTGTTTTTT.

V and J are TRBV6-2 or TRBV6-3 and TRBJ2-1, with TRBD2 matching over 8 bases. This CDR3 spans 15 amino acids. Per the germline V gene, CDR1 is MNHEY and CDR2 is SVGEGT. The V gene end was trimmed by 6 bases and the J gene end by 6 bases; junction bases not matched to a gene: 10. DNA of the CDR3: TGTGCCAGCAGGGGTCTCCGGGGGGGCCTCAATGAGCAGTTCTTC. Translated: CASRGLRGGLNEQFF.

The chain links TRBV5-8 to TRBJ2-1, with TRBD2 matching over 9 bases. The germline V gene has CDR1 SGHTS and CDR2 YDEGEE. This CDR3 comprises 15 residues. The V segment lost 2 bases and the J segment 6 bases; nucleotides outside the gene matches: 6. The CDR3 region has the DNA TGTGCCAGCAGCTTAGCGGGAGGATTCTCCAATGAGCAGTTCTTC. It yields the protein CASSLAGGFSNEQFF. The full variable domain, rest sourced from reference TRBV5-8 and TRBJ2-1, is EAGVTQSPTHLIKTRGQQATLRCSPISGHTSVYWYQQALGLGLQFLLWYDEGEERNRGNFPPRFSGRQFPNYSSELNVNALELEDSALYLCASSLAGGFSNEQFFGPGTRLTVL.

The J gene is TRBJ1-4, the V gene TRBV9, with 8 bases lining up with TRBD1. CDR3 length: 16 amino acids. Trimming took 4 bases from V and 4 from J; bases not matched to a gene: 9. CDR1 is SGDLS and CDR2 is YYNGEE in the germline V gene. CDR3 region: CASSSQRTGYNEKLFF. CDR3 nucleotide sequence: TGTGCCAGCAGCAGCCAAAGGACAGGGTATAATGAAAAACTGTTTTTT.

This clonotype turned up a few times. DNA of the CDR3: TGTGCCAGCAGCCACCTGGATCAGCCCCAGCATTTT. Translating it yields CASSHLDQPQHF. The chain couples TRBV3-1 to TRBJ1-5; unclear D gene. Germline CDR1 LGHDT, CDR2 YNNKEL (reference sequence). Trimming cost V 3 bases and J 5 bases, with 5 bases left between them. The CDR3 runs to 12 residues.

V is TRBV5-1 and J is TRBJ2-7; weak D call: TRBD1 (5 bases). The CDR3 consists of 14 residues. Trimming pared 0 bases from V and 5 bases from J, leaving 12 bases between. CDR1 and CDR2 (germline): SGHRS, YFSETQ. CDR3 bases: TGCGCCAGCAGCTTGGGGCAGGGCGTCGACGAGCAGTACTTC. Translated: CASSLGQGVDEQYF.

This clonotype was picked up a small number of times. The chain employs TRBV11-2 and TRBJ1-2, with a possible D match to TRBD1 (5 bases). Germline CDR1 is SGHAT and CDR2 is FQNNGV. V was clipped by 0 bases and J by 7 bases, with 12 bases between them. CDR3 length: 14 amino acids. CDR3 in amino acids: CASSLEVRVAGYTF. DNA of the CDR3: TGTGCCAGCAGCTTAGAGGTCAGGGTGGCTGGCTACACCTTC.

This chain links TRBV4-3 with TRBJ2-3; 8 bases line up with TRBD2. Germline values: CDR1 LGHNA, CDR2 YSLEER. The CDR3 covers 14 residues. Trimming at V came to 3 bases and at J to 4 bases, leaving 3 bases not matched to a gene. This chain's CDR3 is CASSHDGGADTQYF. The CDR3 DNA follows: TGCGCCAGCAGCCACGACGGGGGGGCAGATACGCAGTATTTT.

This clonotype was recorded many times. A junction boundary mismatches the germline segment, possibly from a read error. The genes are TRBV29-1 and TRBJ2-1; 10 positions agree with TRBD1. Germline V CDR1 and CDR2: SQVTM, ANQGSEA. The CDR3 is 14 residues long. CDR3 sequence reads: CSVEGQGVLYEQFF. CDR3 DNA sequence: TGCAGCGTGGAAGGACAGGGGGTCCTCTATGAGCAGTTCTTC.

The genes are TRBV5-5 and TRBJ2-5; perhaps TRBD1 as D (6 bases). This CDR3 is built from 14 residues. Trimming removed 4 bases at V and 5 bases at J, with 15 bases between. Germline V lookup: CDR1 SGHKS, CDR2 YYEKEE (reference sequence). CDR3 nucleotides: TGTGCCAGCAGCGATAGGACAGCATCGGAGACCCAGTACTTC. Translation gives CASSDRTASETQYF. Complete variable domain (other parts from reference TRBV5-5 and TRBJ2-5): DAGVTQSPTHLIKTRGQQVTLRCSPISGHKSVSWYQQVLGQGPQFIFQYYEKEERGRGNFPDRFSARQFPNYSSELNVNALLLGDSALYLCASSDRTASETQYFGPGTRLLVL.

The chain employs TRBV28 and TRBJ2-5; D is unresolved. Trimming removed 5 bases at V and 5 bases at J, with 18 bases between. Germline V lookup: CDR1 MDHEN, CDR2 SYDVKM. The CDR3 length is 15 residues. The CDR3 sequence: CASSQRTNYEETQYF. The CDR3, as DNA: TGTGCCAGCAGTCAAAGGACGAATTATGAGGAGACCCAGTACTTC. The full variable domain, with the rest looked up from reference TRBV28 and TRBJ2-5, is DVKVTQSSRYLVKRTGEKVFLECVQDMDHENMFWYRQDPGLGLRLIYFSYDVKMKEKGDIPEGYSVSREKKERFSLILESASTNQTSMYLCASSQRTNYEETQYFGPGTRLLVL.

The J gene is TRBJ2-3, the V gene TRBV4-3, with D unresolved. Per the germline V gene, CDR1 is LGHNA and CDR2 is YSLEER. Trimming left V 0 bases short and J 2 bases short, with 15 bases between. The CDR3 has 17 residues. The CDR3 loop reads CASSQDFVGRDTDTQYF. The CDR3 DNA reads as TGCGCCAGCAGCCAAGACTTTGTCGGAAGGGACACAGATACGCAGTATTTT.

This clonotype was found a few times. V usage is TRBV5-1 and J usage is TRBJ2-6; the match to TRBD2 covers 7 bases. V dropped 1 base and J dropped 1; count of bases not matched to a gene: 8. The CDR3 sequence is 18 residues long. Germline CDR1 and CDR2: SGHRS and YFSETQ. In nucleotides, the CDR3 is TGCGCCAGCAGCTTGTCGGGGGGATCAGTATCTGGGGCCAACGTCCTGACTTTC. Amino acid sequence: CASSLSGGSVSGANVLTF. Complete variable domain (other parts from reference TRBV5-1 and TRBJ2-6): KAGVTQTPRYLIKTRGQQVTLSCSPISGHRSVSWYQQTPGQGLQFLFEYFSETQRNKGNFPGRFSGRQFSNSRSEMNVSTLELGDSALYLCASSLSGGSVSGANVLTFGAGSRLTVL.

This clonotype was found a few times. This chain joins TRBV20-1 and TRBJ1-6; 10 nucleotides line up with TRBD1. The CDR3 runs 13 residues. Trimming at V came to 5 bases and at J to 9 bases, leaving 4 bases not matched to a gene. CDR1 and CDR2 (germline): DFQATT, SNEGSKA (reference sequence). The CDR3, as DNA: TGCAGTGCTGCCCGGGACAGGGGTTCACCCCTCCACTTT. Amino acids: CSAARDRGSPLHF.

CDR3 residues: CASSFSGGGRSYNEQFF. CDR3 bases: TGTGCCAGCAGTTTCTCGGGGGGTGGACGCTCCTACAATGAGCAGTTCTTC. The rearrangement joins TRBV28 to TRBJ2-1, with 7 bases aligning to TRBD2. The germline gives CDR1 MDHEN, CDR2 SYDVKM. Trimming removed 3 bases from V and 0 bases from J; junction bases left unmatched: 8. The CDR3 loop spans 17 amino acids.